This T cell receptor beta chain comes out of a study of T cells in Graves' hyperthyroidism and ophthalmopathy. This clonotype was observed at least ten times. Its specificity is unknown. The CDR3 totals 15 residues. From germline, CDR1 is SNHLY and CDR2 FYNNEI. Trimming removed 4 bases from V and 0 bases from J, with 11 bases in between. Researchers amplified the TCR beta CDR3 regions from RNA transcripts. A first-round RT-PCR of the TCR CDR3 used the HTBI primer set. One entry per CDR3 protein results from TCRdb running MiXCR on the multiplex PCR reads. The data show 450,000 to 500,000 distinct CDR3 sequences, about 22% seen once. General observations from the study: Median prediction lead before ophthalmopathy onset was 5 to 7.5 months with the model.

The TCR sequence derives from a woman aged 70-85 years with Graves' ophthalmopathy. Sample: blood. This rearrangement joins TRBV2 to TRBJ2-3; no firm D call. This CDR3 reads CASSVGTPSTDTQYF. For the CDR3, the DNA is TGTGCCAGCAGTGTGGGAACTCCTAGCACAGATACGCAGTATTTT.